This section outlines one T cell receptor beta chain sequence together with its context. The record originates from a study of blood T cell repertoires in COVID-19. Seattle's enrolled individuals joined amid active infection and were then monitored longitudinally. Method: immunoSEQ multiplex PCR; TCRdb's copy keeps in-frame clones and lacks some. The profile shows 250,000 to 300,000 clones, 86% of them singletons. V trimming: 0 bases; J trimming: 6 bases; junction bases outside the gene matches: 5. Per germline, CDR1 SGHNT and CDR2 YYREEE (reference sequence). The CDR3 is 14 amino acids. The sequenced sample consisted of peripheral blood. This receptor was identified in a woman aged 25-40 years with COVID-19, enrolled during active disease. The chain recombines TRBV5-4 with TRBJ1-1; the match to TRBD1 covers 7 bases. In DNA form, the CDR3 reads TGTGCCAGCAGCTTGGAGGGGGCTATGGCTGAAGCTTTCTTT. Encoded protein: CASSLEGAMAEAFF.